This T cell receptor (beta chain) was identified during a study of cytomegalovirus exposure and HLA in healthy donors (dated by TCRdb to 2016 to 2017). Background for the entire study: In an earlier analysis of some 610 of the donors, approximately 300 Gb of sequence data and 117 million unique TCR beta sequences from roughly 190 million T cells were reported. An early release that covered about 600 HLA-typed donors contained around 300 gigabases of sequencing data and tens of millions of unique TCR sequences. Among the roughly 400 genotyped donors, under 90% belonged to the genetic ancestry cluster associated with self-reported Caucasian donors. The study aimed to test whether signatures of past pathogen exposure could be identified by cataloging public T cell receptors. The study profiled the T cell repertoires of under 850 subjects by immunosequencing and related them to cytomegalovirus serostatus. Besides the first cohort of approximately 670 subjects, a separate validation cohort made up of 90 to 150 different subjects was used. To predict cytomegalovirus infection status, the study combined high-throughput TCR immunosequencing, statistical association of individual TCRs with disease status, and machine learning. In a later analysis, previously published TCR beta repertoires from roughly 710 donors were re-analyzed and high-resolution HLA genotyping was added so that TCR occurrence patterns could be studied. The later analysis used no new phenotypic data to find candidate immune exposures, relying instead on TCR beta sequences and their occurrence across donors. To decide whether each TCR beta V gene segment behaved as functional or pseudogenic, an earlier analysis of some 540 of the donors relied on high-throughput TCR beta sequencing. Donor age, sex, ethnicity and CMV serostatus were compiled alongside the repertoire data. A later genetic analysis used genome-wide SNP genotypes for 398 of the 666 donors, treating that subset as a discovery cohort. Every discovery cohort repertoire had been produced on one sequencing platform. HLA typing included class I and class II loci at four-digit resolution. Typing coverage differed by locus: A, B, C, DRB1 and DQB1 were typed in about 620-630 donors, DQA1 in 522, DPA1 in 600 to 610, and DPB1 in 400 to 490. Because of strong linkage in the cohort, five DR-DQ haplotypes were treated as single units for association and clustering. Among around 400 genotyped donors of the cohort, an average of approximately 250,000 unique TCR beta nucleotide sequences were sequenced per donor, around a sixth of them non-productive.

Per the germline V gene, SGHAT is the CDR1 and FQNNGV is the CDR2. Taken from cysteine to phenylalanine, the CDR3 has 14 residues. The CDR3 DNA has 42 bases and is translated from base 1. V and J lose 1 base and 7 bases, and a span of 8 bases separates them. Notes on this clone: Its antigen remains undetermined. It has no much larger one-base neighbor in the sample; base qualities were not kept.

Study-level results and caveats: For the cohort, immune exposure information was limited to CMV serostatus. Linkage disequilibrium might explain the correlated functional status among segregating V segments, but an unknown experimental factor could not be excluded. In an earlier analysis of about 550 of the donors, most TCR beta V segments were observed in productive rearrangements about 87% or about 30% of the time, broadly matching IMGT annotations. The authors suggested that the approach could potentially be extended to other disease states and immunological phenotypes. An association between a missense DCLRE1C variant and V-gene and J-gene trimming of TCR beta chains was found in a later genetic analysis and replicated in an independent cohort. HLA typing was unavailable for some donors at each locus, so association tests used only the typed subset. A cluster of highly shared sequence variants was judged likely to represent a technical artifact of the sequencing pipeline. When HLA alleles, especially DR and DQ, strongly co-occurred, attributing TCR associations to individual alleles was difficult. A few of the identified cytomegalovirus-associated TCR beta chains were confirmed in vitro to be specific for cytomegalovirus antigens. In the study, about 150 TCR beta chains were listed as associated with cytomegalovirus. A further reported finding was that TCR beta sequences accurately predicted the HLA-A and HLA-B alleles for most subjects in the first cohort. Roughly uniform sequencing depth across donors was assumed in presence/absence analyses, although this assumption may not hold. In a later analysis, the rate of TCR association differed among HLA loci, with DRB1 alleles having the most associated TCRs and HLA-C alleles having the fewest. Most TCR sequences were seen in very few donors, while some public TCRs were found in many individuals. In a later analysis, about 17,000 TCR beta sequences were associated with specific HLA alleles at a false discovery rate of 0.05. Because counts were too low, more than 15 rarely observed V segments, including chromosome 9 orphons, were left out of the earlier analysis of some 600 of the donors. In a later genetic analysis, fewer N-insertions in productive TCRs were reported among donors in an Asian-associated ancestry cluster than the roughly 710-donor mean. A later analysis reported that several top co-occurrence clusters appeared linked to parvovirus B19, influenza, CMV and Epstein-Barr virus. In a later analysis, HLA-associated TCR beta chains showed more clonal expansion and lower generation probabilities than non-associated chains that were equally common. The classifier was reported to diagnose cytomegalovirus status with high specificity and sensitivity in both the original cohort and the validation cohort. According to a later analysis, most CMV-associated TCR beta chains appeared to be HLA-restricted, and the HLA associations seemed to be driven largely by CMV exposure. In this cohort, only TCR beta chains were sequenced, and detectable features were limited by the absence of alpha or paired-chain data. The 87-base-pair reads could not distinguish some IMGT-functional V segments, including TRBV6-2 and TRBV6-3, so those segments were excluded.

The cohort consisted of hundreds of healthy bone marrow donors. Cohort members were all nominally healthy when sampled, although unrecorded immune exposures were likely present. The donor was CMV seropositive and belonged to the group of 250 to 300 seropositive cohort members. A peripheral blood sample was provided by each donor, and peripheral blood mononuclear cells were used for TCR beta sequencing. Genomic DNA extraction from the blood cell samples was performed with the Qiagen DNeasy Blood Extraction Kit. The library was built by means of the immunoSEQ multiplex PCR assay. A mixture of 60 forward primers for TCR Vbeta segments and 13 reverse primers for TCR Jbeta segments was used in the multiplex PCR. The CDR3 region of rearranged TCR beta genes was amplified from genomic DNA by a multiplex PCR assay. The Illumina HiSeq System was used to sequence the amplified TCR beta libraries as 87-base-pair reads. For the original study's pipeline: A later analysis tallied approximately 87 million unique TCR beta chains across the 666 repertoires, and 10 million to 11 million of those chains were shared by two or more donors. To remove PCR and sequencing errors, raw reads were error-corrected and collapsed into unique sequences using a nearest-neighbor algorithm that merged closely related sequences. CDR3 sequences were aligned to IMGT reference sequences to assign V, D and J gene segments. For a sequence to be retained, a match of at least six nucleotides to both a V gene segment and a J gene segment was required. A rearrangement was called productive if the CDR3 had no stop codons and remained in frame with V and J, and every other rearrangement was called non-productive. Following IMGT convention, CDR3 was defined as the stretch from the second conserved V-encoded cysteine to the conserved J-encoded phenylalanine. The earlier analysis of 550 to 650 of the donors excluded any sequence lacking an unambiguous match to a single V gene segment. In an earlier analysis of 450 to 700 of the donors, V segments were called functional above 56.7% productive rearrangements and were called segregating when the between-donor standard deviation exceeded 5%. A statistical classification framework was developed to diagnose cytomegalovirus status using the catalog of TCR beta chain sequences. V and J gene assignment, in a later analysis, came from comparing TCR nucleotide sequences with IMGT/GENE-DB human TR gene sequences. In a later analysis, CDR3 sequences and most-parsimonious VDJ recombination scenarios were assigned using the TCRdist pipeline. In a later analysis, every TCR beta chain was defined by the combination of its CDR3 amino acid sequence and its V-gene family, and reads without a unique V-gene family were dropped. To address suspected cross-contamination and a sequencing artifact, a later analysis removed approximately 600 highly shared, low-generation-probability nucleotide sequences. For each public chain, a later analysis derived a clonal expansion index from normalized ranks of inferred template counts within each repertoire. Generation probabilities in a later analysis came from a VDJ recombination model fitted to out-of-frame rearrangements, and those results were checked against IGoR. Hypergeometric tests were used in a later analysis to score TCR-TCR, TCR-HLA and TCR-CMV co-occurrence, with a repertoire-size bias correction applied to the TCR pairs. A later analysis estimated false discovery rates by permuting HLA or CMV assignments 20 times. A later analysis grouped co-occurring TCRs with DBSCAN, adding TCRdist sequence similarity when clustering within HLA-allele-positive subsets. Repertoires with fewer than 30,000 or more than 120,000 public chains were left out of co-occurrence clustering, as were a handful of repertoires with anomalous nucleotide sharing. This is the immuneACCESS table as TCRdb keeps it, with only in-frame sequences that have V and J called. A part of the clones is gone; compared with another copy, unresolved V genes explain less than half, and the rest is unexplained. Clonal size and the V and J genes are those of that table, whereas D and trimming came from the DNA. The sample yields 90,000 or so clones; roughly 80% were counted once. Of the sample, roughly 25% is held by the ten largest clones.

The receptor was derived from a woman in her forties or fifties in good health and CMV-seropositive. The chain is encoded by TRBV11-2 joined to TRBJ1-6; no D gene is confidently identified. Material for sequencing was PBMCs. The nucleotides are TGTGCCAGCAGCTTAGGGGCCGGCAATTCACCCCTCCACTTT. Its protein is CASSLGAGNSPLHF.